The 17 T cell receptor beta chains given below trace back to one sample, sequenced in a study of blood T cells in healthy people across ages. A second roughly 7 to 11 cycle PCR used barcoded and J-beta primers. TCRdb re-derived calls from the 5' RACE reads in MiXCR, one entry per CDR3 protein. The top ten hold roughly 17% of the sample, which has some 790,000 distinct CDR3 sequences, under 30% seen once. Specimen: blood. The receptor source for this set is a woman of 80 years or more in good health.

This chain connects TRBV6-5 to TRBJ2-3; 15 nucleotides line up with TRBD2. J was trimmed by 2 bases and V by 4 bases; bases with no gene match: 10. CDR3 length: 19 amino acids. Looked up from germline, CDR1 is MNHEY and CDR2 is SVGAGI. CDR3 in amino acids: CASSSGRTSGGAATDTQYF. In DNA form, the CDR3 reads TGTGCCAGCAGTTCGGGAAGGACTAGCGGGGGGGCTGCCACAGATACGCAGTATTTT.

This clonotype was detected a few times. V gene TRBV5-1 combines with J gene TRBJ2-2; D is uncertain. V gave up 5 bases and J gave up 6 bases, with 5 bases separating them. CDR3 length equals 11 residues. In germline, CDR1 is SGHRS, CDR2 YFSETQ. The CDR3 DNA sequence: TGCGCCAGCAGGGAAGCCGGGGAGCTGTTTTTT. It codes for CASREAGELFF.

This clonotype was detected ten times or more. This chain joins TRBV7-9 and TRBJ1-1; D not resolved. CDR1 and CDR2 from the germline V gene are SEHNR and FQNEAQ (reference sequence). The CDR3 length is 14 residues. V lost 1 base to trimming and J lost 3 bases, with 9 bases between them. The CDR3 loop reads CASSLDAAHTEAFF. CDR3 sequence (DNA): TGTGCCAGCAGCTTAGATGCGGCGCACACTGAAGCTTTCTTT. The full variable domain, with the rest looked up from reference TRBV7-9 and TRBJ1-1, is DTGVSQNPRHKITKRGQNVTFRCDPISEHNRLYWYRQTLGQGPEFLTYFQNEAQLEKSRLLSDRFSAERPKGSFSTLEIQRTEQGDSAMYLCASSLDAAHTEAFFGQGTRLTVV.

A remark on this clonotype: A much larger clonotype is one base distant, so this may be a read error. CDR3 sequence: CASSFAVYEQYV. CDR3 bases: TGTGCCAGCAGCTTTGCTGTCTACGAGCAGTACGTC. The chain combines TRBV7-9 with TRBJ2-7; D unresolved. The germline gives CDR1 SEHNR, CDR2 FQNEAQ (reference sequence). There are 12 residues in the CDR3. The germline V and J ends were trimmed by 3 bases and 3 bases, with 6 bases remaining between them.

This clonotype came up many times. This chain joins TRBV7-2 and TRBJ2-5; D is possibly TRBD2 (6 bases). Between the trimmed V and J ends, which lost 6 bases and 6 bases, there was a span of 17 bases. Per the germline V gene, CDR1 is SGHTA and CDR2 is FQGNSA. There are 14 residues in the CDR3. CDR3: CASSPRGSAKTQYF. CDR3 nucleotides: TGTGCCAGCAGTCCGCGGGGTAGCGCGAAGACCCAGTACTTC. Full variable domain (outside the CDR3, taken from reference TRBV7-2 and TRBJ2-5): GAGVSQSPSNKVTEKGKDVELRCDPISGHTALYWYRQSLGQGLEFLIYFQGNSAPDKSGLPSDRFSAERTGGSVSTLTIQRTQQEDSAVYLCASSPRGSAKTQYFGPGTRLLVL.

V gene TRBV5-1 combines with J gene TRBJ2-1, with TRBD1 as a possible D gene (6 bases). This CDR3 contains 12 residues. Germline CDR1 is SGHRS and CDR2 is YFSETQ. The V end lost 4 bases, the J end lost 7 bases, and 9 bases lay between the germline ends. The CDR3 nucleotides are TGCGCCAGCAGCGCCACAGGGAATGAGCAGTTCTTC. Translation gives CASSATGNEQFF.

In this sample, this clonotype turned up a few times. Here the CDR3 reads CSAVQGSNQPQHF. Here the CDR3 DNA reads TGCAGTGCTGTACAGGGGAGCAATCAGCCCCAGCATTTT. The rearrangement joins TRBV20-1 to TRBJ1-5; TRBD1 matches at 7 bases. The CDR3 has 13 amino acids. Germline V CDR1 and CDR2: DFQATT, SNEGSKA (reference sequence). V dropped 5 bases and J dropped 1; count of bases not matched to a gene: 2.

The V call is TRBV6-5, the J call TRBJ2-6; 10 bases line up with TRBD1. CDR1 and CDR2 (germline): MNHEY, SVGAGI. The V segment lost 4 bases and the J segment 0 bases; nucleotides outside the gene matches: 6. CDR3 length: 18 residues. CDR3 coding DNA: TGTGCCAGCAGTTCTAGACAGGGGGCTCGCTCTGGGGCCAACGTCCTGACTTTC. This encodes CASSSRQGARSGANVLTF.

The chain combines TRBV20-1 with TRBJ1-2; D is uncertain. CDR1 and CDR2 (germline): DFQATT, SNEGSKA (reference sequence). The CDR3 extends over 11 amino acids. Trimming shortened V by 6 bases and J by 8 bases, and 13 bases separated the two germline ends. CDR3 sequence reads: CSAPSEVGYTF. The CDR3 nucleotides are TGCAGTGCCCCAAGCGAAGTCGGCTACACCTTC.

A remark on this clonotype: A junction end diverges from the germline sequence, so it may reflect a read error. This rearrangement joins TRBV20-1 to TRBJ1-4; the D gene is possibly TRBD1 (5 bases). The germline gives CDR1 DFQATT, CDR2 SNEGSKA (reference sequence). This CDR3 region has 14 residues. CDR3 nucleotides: TGCAGTGCTAGGGATTTGACAGCCACTGAAAAACCGTTTTTT. Its translation: CSARDLTATEKPFF.

This clonotype was observed at least ten times. J is TRBJ2-5 and V is TRBV9; D not certain. The germline V gene encodes CDR1 SGDLS and CDR2 YYNGEE. The germline V and J ends were trimmed by 0 bases and 4 bases, with 16 bases remaining between them. CDR3 size: 16 residues. CDR3 region: CASSVGIEDVLETQYF. CDR3 DNA: TGTGCCAGCAGCGTAGGAATAGAGGACGTCCTAGAGACCCAGTACTTC.

This clonotype has ten or more counts. The J gene is TRBJ2-7, the V gene TRBV7-2; D remains unclear. CDR3 length equals 15 residues. With 6 bases removed from V and 3 bases from J, the gap between germline ends came to 18 bases. Germline-derived CDR1 and CDR2 are SGHTA and FQGNSA. The CDR3 coding sequence is TGTGCCAGCAGTCCTACCAATTTGATAGGCTACGAGCAGTACTTC. Translating it yields CASSPTNLIGYEQYF.

This clonotype was seen many times. The chain couples TRBV29-1 to TRBJ1-2; D gene ambiguous. V was shortened by 4 bases and J by 8 bases, with 5 bases between the two germline ends. This CDR3 region has 9 residues. Germline V gene lookup returns CDR1 SQVTM and CDR2 ANQGSEA. CDR3 DNA sequence: TGCAGCGTTGTGGAGGGCTACACCTTC. Protein: CSVVEGYTF.

Concerning this clonotype itself: A read error may account for a junction end that differs from germline. The rearrangement joins TRBV5-5 to TRBJ1-2; weak D call: TRBD1 (5 bases). Per the germline V gene, CDR1 is SGHKS and CDR2 is YYEKEE (reference sequence). This CDR3 spans 12 amino acids. The CDR3 DNA follows: TGTGCCAGCAGCTCGGGACTTCATGGCCACACCTTC. Protein: CASSSGLHGHTF.

Notes on this clonotype: A read error is possible here, since a much larger clone lies one base away. The chain recombines TRBV13 with TRBJ2-4; 8 nucleotides align to TRBD1. Germline V gene lookup returns CDR1 PRHDT and CDR2 FYEKMQ (reference sequence). The CDR3 totals 19 residues. The CDR3 nucleotides read TGTGCCGGCAGCGGAGATTTACCGACAGGGGATAGAGCCAAAAACATTCAGTACTTC. Residues: CAGSGDLPTGDRAKNIQYF.

The V and J genes are TRBV14 and TRBJ1-6, with D unresolved. The CDR3 sequence is 16 residues long. Trimming cost V 3 bases and J 12 bases, with 21 bases left between them. Germline V gene lookup returns CDR1 SGHDN and CDR2 FVKESK. CDR3: CASSQFKQGGFRPLHF. In DNA, the CDR3 is TGTGCCAGCAGCCAGTTTAAACAAGGCGGTTTTAGACCCCTCCACTTT.

Comments on this clonotype: This may stem from a read error, because a much larger clone lies one nucleotide away. This chain links TRBV7-2 with TRBJ2-7; 7 nucleotides match TRBD1. Germline lookup yields CDR1 SGHTA and CDR2 FQGNSA. V trimming: 1 base; J trimming: 2 bases; junction bases outside the gene matches: 8. The CDR3 is made up of 16 amino acids. The CDR3 is CASSLVSRQGPYEQYF. Written as DNA, the CDR3 is TGTGCCAGCAGCTTAGTATCCCGACAGGGCCCCTACGAGCAGTACTTC.